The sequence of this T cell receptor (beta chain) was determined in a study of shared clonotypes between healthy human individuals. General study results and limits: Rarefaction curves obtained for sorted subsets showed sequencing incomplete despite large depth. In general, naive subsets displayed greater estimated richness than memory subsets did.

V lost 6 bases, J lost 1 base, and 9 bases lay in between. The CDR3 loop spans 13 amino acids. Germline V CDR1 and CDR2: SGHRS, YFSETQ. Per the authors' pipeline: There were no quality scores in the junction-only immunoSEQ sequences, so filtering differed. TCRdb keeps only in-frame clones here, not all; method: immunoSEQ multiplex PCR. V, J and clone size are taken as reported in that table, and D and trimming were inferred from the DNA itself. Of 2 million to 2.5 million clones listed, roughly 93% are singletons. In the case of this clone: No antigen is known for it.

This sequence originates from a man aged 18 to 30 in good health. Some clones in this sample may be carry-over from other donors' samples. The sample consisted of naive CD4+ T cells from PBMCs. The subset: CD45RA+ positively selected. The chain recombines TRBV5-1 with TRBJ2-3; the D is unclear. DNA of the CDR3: TGCGCCAGCATGCTAAGCGGCACAGATACGCAGTATTTT. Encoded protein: CASMLSGTDTQYF.